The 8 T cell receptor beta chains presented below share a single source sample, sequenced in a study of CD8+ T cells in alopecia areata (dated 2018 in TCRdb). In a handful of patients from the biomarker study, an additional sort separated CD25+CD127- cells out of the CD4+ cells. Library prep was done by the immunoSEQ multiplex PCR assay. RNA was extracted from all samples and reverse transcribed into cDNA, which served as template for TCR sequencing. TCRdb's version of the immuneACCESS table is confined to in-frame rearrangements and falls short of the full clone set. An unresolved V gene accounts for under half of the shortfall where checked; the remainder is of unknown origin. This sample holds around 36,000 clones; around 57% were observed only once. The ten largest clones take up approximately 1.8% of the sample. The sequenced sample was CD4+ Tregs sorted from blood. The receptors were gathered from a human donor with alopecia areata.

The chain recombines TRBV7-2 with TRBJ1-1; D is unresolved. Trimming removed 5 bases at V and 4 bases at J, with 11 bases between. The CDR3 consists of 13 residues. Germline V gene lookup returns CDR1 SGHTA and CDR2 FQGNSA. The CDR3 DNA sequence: TGTGCCAGCAGCGCACGGGATACCACTGAAGCTTTCTTT. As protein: CASSARDTTEAFF.

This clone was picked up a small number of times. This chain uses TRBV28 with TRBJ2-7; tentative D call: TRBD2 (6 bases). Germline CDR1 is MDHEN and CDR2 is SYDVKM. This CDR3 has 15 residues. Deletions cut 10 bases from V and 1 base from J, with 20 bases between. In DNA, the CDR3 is TGTGCCACCTCGGTGGGGGGACGGAGATCCTACGAGCAGTACTTC. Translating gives CATSVGGRRSYEQYF.

CDR3 in DNA: TGTGCCAGTAGTTCGGACAGGGGGTATGTTCAGCCCCAGCATTTT. Translation: CASSSDRGYVQPQHF. V is TRBV19 and J is TRBJ1-5; 10 positions match TRBD1. The CDR3 contains 15 residues. The germline V gene has CDR1 LNHDA and CDR2 SQIVND (reference sequence). With 5 bases clipped from V and 6 bases from J, the junction kept 7 bases outside the gene matches.

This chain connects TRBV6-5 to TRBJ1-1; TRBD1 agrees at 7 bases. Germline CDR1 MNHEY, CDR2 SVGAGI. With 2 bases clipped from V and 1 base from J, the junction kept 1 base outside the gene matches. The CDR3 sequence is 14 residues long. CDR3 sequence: CASSYRTGNTEAFF. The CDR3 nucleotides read TGTGCCAGCAGTTACCGGACAGGGAACACTGAAGCTTTCTTT.

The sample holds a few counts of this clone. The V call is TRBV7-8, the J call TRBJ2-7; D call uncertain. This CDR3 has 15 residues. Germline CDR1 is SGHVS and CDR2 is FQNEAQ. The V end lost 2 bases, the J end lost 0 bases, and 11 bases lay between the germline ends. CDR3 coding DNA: TGTGCCAGCAGCTTAAAGATAACCTACTCCTACGAGCAGTACTTC. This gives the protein CASSLKITYSYEQYF.

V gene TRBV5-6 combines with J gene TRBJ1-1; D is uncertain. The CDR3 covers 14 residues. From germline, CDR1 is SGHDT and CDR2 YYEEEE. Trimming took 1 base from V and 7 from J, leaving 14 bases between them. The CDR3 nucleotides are TGTGCCAGCAGCTTGTGGTCGGGCAGGAGTGAAGCTTTCTTT. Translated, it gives CASSLWSGRSEAFF.

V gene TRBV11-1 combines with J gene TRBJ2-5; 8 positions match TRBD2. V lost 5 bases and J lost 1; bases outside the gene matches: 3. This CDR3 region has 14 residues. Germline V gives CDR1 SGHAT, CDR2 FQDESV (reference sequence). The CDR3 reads CASSPGLAQETQYF. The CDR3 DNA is TGTGCCAGCAGCCCCGGACTAGCCCAAGAGACCCAGTACTTC.

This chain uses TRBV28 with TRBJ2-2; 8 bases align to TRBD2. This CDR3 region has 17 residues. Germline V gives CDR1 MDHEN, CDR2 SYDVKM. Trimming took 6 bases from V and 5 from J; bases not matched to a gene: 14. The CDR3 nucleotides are TGTGCCAGCAGCGGAAGCTTGGGGGCGGGAGGAACCGGGGAGCTGTTTTTT. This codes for CASSGSLGAGGTGELFF. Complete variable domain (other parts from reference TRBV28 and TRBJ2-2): DVKVTQSSRYLVKRTGEKVFLECVQDMDHENMFWYRQDPGLGLRLIYFSYDVKMKEKGDIPEGYSVSREKKERFSLILESASTNQTSMYLCASSGSLGAGGTGELFFGEGSRLTVL.